The 25 T cell receptor beta chains given below trace back to one sample, sequenced in a study of T-cell memory formation after mild COVID-19. TCRdb reprocessed the 5' RACE reads with MiXCR, giving one entry per CDR3 protein. The sample yields a few hundred thousand distinct CDR3 sequences, 15% to 20% seen once. Sequenced input: PBMCs or a T cell subset sorted from them (not recorded which). The receptors come from a man aged 18 to 29 who had mild COVID-19 (a few samples of this study predate the infection). Cell type and time point are not known.

There are many counts of this clonotype. The chain links TRBV5-1 to TRBJ2-7; D may correspond to TRBD1 or TRBD2 (5 bases each). The V and J ends lost 10 bases and 2 bases respectively, with 13 bases between them. Germline V lookup: CDR1 SGHRS, CDR2 YFSETQ. The CDR3 is 12 amino acids. The CDR3 DNA reads TGCGCCTCCGGGGCAGGACCCTACGAGCAGTACTTC. This gives the protein CASGAGPYEQYF.

This sequence joins TRBV7-9 and TRBJ1-6, with TRBD1 as a possible D gene (6 bases). The CDR3 loop spans 15 amino acids. CDR1 is SEHNR, CDR2 FQNEAQ, per germline (reference sequence). V was trimmed by 4 bases and J by 4 bases, leaving 11 bases between them. As DNA, the CDR3 is TGTGCCAGCAGCTGGGGGGGCAGATATAATTCACCCCTCCACTTT. Translation gives CASSWGGRYNSPLHF. The full variable domain, its missing parts supplied by reference TRBV7-9 and TRBJ1-6, is DTGVSQNPRHKITKRGQNVTFRCDPISEHNRLYWYRQTLGQGPEFLTYFQNEAQLEKSRLLSDRFSAERPKGSFSTLEIQRTEQGDSAMYLCASSWGGRYNSPLHFGNGTRLTVT.

The CDR3, as DNA: TGCGCCAGCAGCTTGACATCGACAGGGGCCAAAAACATTCAGTACTTC. Translation: CASSLTSTGAKNIQYF. V is TRBV5-1 and J is TRBJ2-4; TRBD1 aligns across 7 bases. V was pared by 1 base and J by 1 base, with 5 bases of the junction left unmatched. Per the germline V gene, CDR1 is SGHRS and CDR2 is YFSETQ. CDR3 length: 16 residues.

This chain connects TRBV12-3 or TRBV12-4 to TRBJ2-5; D not resolved. The CDR3 sequence is 14 residues long. V lost 6 bases and J lost 5, with 16 bases in between. In DNA form, the CDR3 reads TGTGCCAGCAGACCTAACGGTCCGGCGGAGACCCAGTACTTC. The encoded protein is CASRPNGPAETQYF.

The chain links TRBV7-8 to TRBJ2-7; TRBD2 matches 8 bases. The V gene end was trimmed by 4 bases and the J gene end by 5 bases; junction bases not matched to a gene: 7. The CDR3 is 14 amino acids. Germline lookup yields CDR1 SGHVS and CDR2 FQNEAQ. The CDR3 bases are TGTGCCAGCAGCTCCCGGGGGGGGGTCCACGAGCAGTACTTC. Its translation is CASSSRGGVHEQYF. Full variable domain (missing parts from reference TRBV7-8 and TRBJ2-7): GAGVSQSPRYKVAKRGQDVALRCDPISGHVSLFWYQQALGQGPEFLTYFQNEAQLDKSGLPSDRFFAERPEGSVSTLKIQRTQQEDSAVYLCASSSRGGVHEQYFGPGTRLTVT.

The chain links TRBV12-3 or TRBV12-4 to TRBJ2-7; 12 bases are a match to TRBD1. The CDR3 contains 15 residues. Losses at the gene ends were 5 bases for V and 4 bases for J; bases not matched to a gene: 6. DNA for the CDR3: TGTGCCAGCAGTGGGCCGGGACAGGGGGCTTACGAGCAGTACTTC. Translated: CASSGPGQGAYEQYF.

There are a few counts of this clonotype. This chain uses TRBV7-2 with TRBJ2-5; 12 bases agree with TRBD1. CDR1 is SGHTA, CDR2 FQGNSA, per germline. The V and J ends lost 5 bases and 5 bases, in that order; junction bases with no gene match: 6. This CDR3 spans 15 amino acids. In DNA form, the CDR3 reads TGTGCCAGCAGCACCGGGGACAGGGGGCGGGAGACCCAGTACTTC. Protein: CASSTGDRGRETQYF. The entire variable domain, with the rest obtained from reference TRBV7-2 and TRBJ2-5, is as follows: GAGVSQSPSNKVTEKGKDVELRCDPISGHTALYWYRQSLGQGLEFLIYFQGNSAPDKSGLPSDRFSAERTGGSVSTLTIQRTQQEDSAVYLCASSTGDRGRETQYFGPGTRLLVL.

V is TRBV7-9 and J is TRBJ2-7, with 12 bases lining up with TRBD2. The junction had 3 bases not matched to a gene; V was cut back by 3 bases and J by 3 bases. Germline lookup yields CDR1 SEHNR and CDR2 FQNEAQ (reference sequence). This CDR3 region has 15 residues. CDR3: CASSFRLAGDYEQYF. The CDR3 DNA reads as TGTGCCAGCAGCTTCCGACTAGCGGGGGACTACGAGCAGTACTTC.

This clonotype was observed a handful of times. The chain recombines TRBV6-5 with TRBJ2-2, with TRBD2 as a possible D gene (6 bases). From germline, CDR1 is MNHEY and CDR2 SVGAGI. This CDR3 is built from 17 residues. Trimming removed 2 bases from V and 2 bases from J, with 15 bases in between. The CDR3 bases are TGTGCCAGCAGTTACAACTTTGTGGAGGGCAACACCGGGGAGCTGTTTTTT. Translating it yields CASSYNFVEGNTGELFF.

This chain connects TRBV7-9 to TRBJ1-4, with TRBD1 matching 8 bases. CDR1 and CDR2 (germline): SEHNR, FQNEAQ (reference sequence). The CDR3 has 15 residues. Trimming at V came to 3 bases and at J to 2 bases, leaving 2 bases not matched to a gene. CDR3 in amino acids: CASSFRQGTNEKLFF. The CDR3 nucleotides are TGTGCCAGCAGCTTTCGACAGGGGACTAATGAAAAACTGTTTTTT.

The V call is TRBV6-6, the J call TRBJ1-4, with a weak D call TRBD1 (5 bases). The CDR3 length is 15 residues. From germline, CDR1 is MNHNY and CDR2 SVGAGI (reference sequence). Trimming left V 7 bases short and J 0 bases short, with 12 bases between. In DNA, the CDR3 is TGTGCCAGCATGCTCAGGGTTGCAACTAATGAAAAACTGTTTTTT. Its translation is CASMLRVATNEKLFF.

This clonotype has a handful of counts. This chain joins TRBV7-2 and TRBJ2-7; 8 bases agree with TRBD2. Germline V gene sequence: CDR1 SGHTA, CDR2 FQGNSA. This CDR3 is built from 15 residues. V trimming: 3 bases; J trimming: 0 bases; junction bases outside the gene matches: 4. CDR3 sequence: CASSFTGGISYEQYF. In nucleotides, the CDR3 is TGTGCCAGCAGCTTCACGGGAGGGATCTCCTACGAGCAGTACTTC.

The genes are TRBV2 and TRBJ2-4, with TRBD1 identical over 7 bases. The trim removed 4 bases at V and 5 bases at J, leaving 11 bases unmatched. The CDR3 totals 16 residues. Germline CDR1 and CDR2: SNHLY and FYNNEI. CDR3 in DNA: TGTGCCAGCAGTGCCGGGGACAGCCCCGCAGAAAACATTCAGTACTTC. This sequence encodes CASSAGDSPAENIQYF.

This clonotype showed up just a few times. CDR3 loop: CASNPDRDDNQPQHF. As DNA, the CDR3 is TGTGCCAGTAATCCGGACAGGGATGACAATCAGCCCCAGCATTTT. The chain recombines TRBV19 with TRBJ1-5; 8 positions agree with TRBD1. The CDR3 is 15 residues long. V shed 7 bases and J 3 bases; nucleotides not matched to a gene: 8. The germline V gene encodes CDR1 LNHDA and CDR2 SQIVND (reference sequence).

This clonotype was seen a few times. The chain is built from TRBV20-1 and TRBJ2-2; D remains ambiguous. The CDR3 has 11 residues. The V gene's germline CDR1 is DFQATT and CDR2 SNEGSKA (reference sequence). Trimming took 4 bases from V and 8 from J, leaving 8 bases between them. The CDR3 region is CSAILRGELFF. In DNA form, the CDR3 reads TGCAGTGCTATCCTGAGAGGGGAGCTGTTTTTT.

In this sample, this clonotype turned up a few times. J is TRBJ2-5 and V is TRBV15; no clear D. The CDR3 loop spans 14 amino acids. Germline V gene lookup returns CDR1 LNHNV and CDR2 YYDKDF (reference sequence). Trimming pared 0 bases from V and 3 bases from J, leaving 8 bases between. CDR3 nucleotides: TGTGCCACCAGCAGAGATCGTGGGAAAGAGACCCAGTACTTC. Amino acids: CATSRDRGKETQYF.

There are a few counts of this clonotype. The V and J genes are TRBV7-3 and TRBJ2-2; weak D call: TRBD1 (6 bases). There are 15 residues in the CDR3. CDR1 and CDR2 (germline): SGHTA, FQGTGA. Trimming stripped 2 bases from V and 4 bases from J, with 11 bases between. CDR3 amino acids: CASSLGWGRTGELFF. The CDR3 DNA reads TGTGCCAGCAGCTTAGGGTGGGGGCGCACCGGGGAGCTGTTTTTT. Complete variable domain (other parts from reference TRBV7-3 and TRBJ2-2): GAGVSQTPSNKVTEKGKYVELRCDPISGHTALYWYRQSLGQGPEFLIYFQGTGAADDSGLPNDRFFAVRPEGSVSTLKIQRTERGDSAVYLCASSLGWGRTGELFFGEGSRLTVL.

In its sample, this clonotype was seen many times. The chain links TRBV6-2 or TRBV6-3 to TRBJ2-1, with D possibly TRBD2 on 5 matching bases. Trimming left V 6 bases short and J 7 bases short, with 16 bases between. Germline CDR1 is MNHEY and CDR2 is SVGEGT. This CDR3 has 14 residues. The CDR3 region is CASRDSKVGNEQFF. The CDR3 DNA follows: TGTGCCAGCAGGGACTCTAAGGTAGGGAATGAGCAGTTCTTC.

The chain links TRBV29-1 to TRBJ2-3; 8 bases align to TRBD1. V shed 1 base, J shed 6 bases, and the junction held 15 bases outside the gene matches. Germline V CDR1 and CDR2: SQVTM, ANQGSEA. The CDR3 runs to 17 residues. The CDR3 bases are TGCAGCGTTGAAGGAAGGACAGGGCAAATTCGAGAGGATACGCAGTATTTT. As protein: CSVEGRTGQIREDTQYF.

The chain recombines TRBV12-3 or TRBV12-4 with TRBJ2-3, with TRBD1 matching over 7 bases. The CDR3 spans 15 residues. Germline trimming cut 1 base from V and 2 bases from J; bases unmatched to any gene: 3. Here the CDR3 reads CASSLEQGITDTQYF. In DNA, the CDR3 is TGTGCCAGCAGTTTAGAACAGGGGATCACAGATACGCAGTATTTT.

There are a few counts of this clonotype. The genes are TRBV28 and TRBJ2-2; D remains ambiguous. From germline, CDR1 is MDHEN and CDR2 SYDVKM. Trimming took 5 bases from V and 4 from J, leaving 8 bases between them. This CDR3 spans 13 amino acids. The CDR3 nucleotides read TGTGCCAGCAGTCCCCTTACCACCGGGGAGCTGTTTTTT. This translates into CASSPLTTGELFF.

This clonotype was recorded a few times. J is TRBJ2-2 and V is TRBV4-1; D may correspond to TRBD1 or TRBD2 (6 bases each). The V end was cut by 0 bases, the J end by 4 bases, with 15 bases between. The CDR3 is made up of 17 amino acids. Germline V CDR1 and CDR2: MGHRA, YSYEKL. CDR3 in DNA: TGCGCCAGCAGCCAAGAGGGGGCACTAGCCGGCACCGGGGAGCTGTTTTTT. Protein sequence: CASSQEGALAGTGELFF.

This clonotype was found a few times. The rearrangement joins TRBV5-1 to TRBJ2-1; D is possibly TRBD1 or TRBD2 (6 bases each). V was clipped by 4 bases and J by 7 bases, with 21 bases between them. CDR3 length: 16 amino acids. Germline assignment: CDR1 SGHRS and CDR2 YFSETQ. The CDR3 protein is CASSPTGGQEGNEQFF. CDR3 nucleotide sequence: TGCGCCAGCAGCCCGACCGGGGGCCAAGAAGGGAATGAGCAGTTCTTC.

The chain employs TRBV12-5 and TRBJ2-3; 7 positions agree with TRBD1. Unmatched junction bases numbered 3, after V lost 6 bases and J lost 6 bases. The CDR3 has 12 residues. Germline CDR1 and CDR2: LGHNT and FRNRAP. CDR3 sequence: CASGQGVDTQYF. DNA for the CDR3: TGTGCTAGTGGGCAGGGGGTGGATACGCAGTATTTT.

This clonotype was found a few times. This chain uses TRBV12-3 or TRBV12-4 with TRBJ2-7, with 8 bases fitting TRBD1. V shed 5 bases and J 4 bases; nucleotides not matched to a gene: 7. The CDR3 has 14 residues. The CDR3 sequence is CASSRNGQGYEQYF. As DNA, the CDR3 is TGTGCCAGCAGTCGAAACGGACAGGGATACGAGCAGTACTTC.